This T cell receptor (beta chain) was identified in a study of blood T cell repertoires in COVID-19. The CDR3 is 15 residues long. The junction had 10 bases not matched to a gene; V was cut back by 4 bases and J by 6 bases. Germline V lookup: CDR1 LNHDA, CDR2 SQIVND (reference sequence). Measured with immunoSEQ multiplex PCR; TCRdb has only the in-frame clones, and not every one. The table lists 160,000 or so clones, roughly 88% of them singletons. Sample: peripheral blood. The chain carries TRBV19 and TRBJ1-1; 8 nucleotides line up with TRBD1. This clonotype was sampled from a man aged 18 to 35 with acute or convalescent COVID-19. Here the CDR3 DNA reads TGTGCCAGTAGTACGGGACAGGTGATGGGGGCTGAAGCTTTCTTT. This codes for CASSTGQVMGAEAFF.